The sample holds many counts of the clone carrying this T cell receptor beta chain. Sampling about 9.7 ml of fresh peripheral blood provided the PBMCs. The sample comes from a study of Graves' ophthalmopathy and Graves' hyperthyroidism. RNA served as the template for amplifying TCR beta CDR3 regions. An initial RT-PCR round employing HTBI primers preceded a second-round multiplex PCR. Each CDR3 protein gets one entry after TCRdb re-called the multiplex PCR reads with MiXCR. The sample lists 680,000 or so distinct CDR3 sequences, 22% seen once, with around 6.5% in the top ten. The germline gives CDR1 SGHRS, CDR2 YFSETQ. J was trimmed by 5 bases and V by 6 bases; bases with no gene match: 6. The CDR3 is made up of 14 amino acids.

Source material: peripheral blood. The chain has TRBV5-1 and TRBJ2-2; 8 bases are a match to TRBD2. The receptor's source is a woman between 18 and 30 years old with stable Graves' hyperthyroidism. Some clones in this sample may be carry-over from other donors' samples. CDR3 in amino acids: CASTTAGATGELFF. The CDR3 coding sequence is TGCGCCAGCACTACAGCGGGAGCGACCGGGGAGCTGTTTTTT. Using reference TRBV5-1 and TRBJ2-2 for the parts outside the CDR3, the full variable domain is KAGVTQTPRYLIKTRGQQVTLSCSPISGHRSVSWYQQTPGQGLQFLFEYFSETQRNKGNFPGRFSGRQFSNSRSEMNVSTLELGDSALYLCASTTAGATGELFFGEGSRLTVL.